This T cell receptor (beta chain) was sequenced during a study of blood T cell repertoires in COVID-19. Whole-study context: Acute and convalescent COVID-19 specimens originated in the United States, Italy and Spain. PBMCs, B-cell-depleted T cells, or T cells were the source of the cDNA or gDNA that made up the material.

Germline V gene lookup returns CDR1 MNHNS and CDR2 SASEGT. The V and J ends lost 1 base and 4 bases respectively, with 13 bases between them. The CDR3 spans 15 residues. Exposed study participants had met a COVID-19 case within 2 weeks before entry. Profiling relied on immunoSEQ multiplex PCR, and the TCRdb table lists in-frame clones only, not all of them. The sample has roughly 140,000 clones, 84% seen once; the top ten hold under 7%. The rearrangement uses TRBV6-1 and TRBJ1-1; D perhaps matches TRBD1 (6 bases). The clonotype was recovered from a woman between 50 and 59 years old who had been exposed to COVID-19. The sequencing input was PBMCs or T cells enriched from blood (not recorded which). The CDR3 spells CASSEEVVGGTEAFF. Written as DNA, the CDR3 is TGTGCCAGCAGTGAAGAGGTGGTAGGGGGCACTGAAGCTTTCTTT.